Presented here are 31 T cell receptor beta chains from one specimen sequenced in a study of cytomegalovirus exposure and HLA in healthy donors. The PCR employed 60 Vbeta primers together with 13 Jbeta primers. Profiled with immunoSEQ multiplex PCR; TCRdb holds only in-frame clones, not every one. The data contain over 110,000 clones, more than 75% of them singletons. The sequencing input was PBMCs. These receptors came from a woman aged 40-49 years in good health and CMV-seropositive.

The V and J genes are TRBV11-2 and TRBJ1-4; D is uncertain. Deletions cut 3 bases from V and 8 bases from J, with 13 bases between. Germline V gene lookup returns CDR1 SGHAT and CDR2 FQNNGV. The CDR3 is 14 amino acids. The CDR3 DNA reads TGTGCCAGCAGCTTTCGCGGAAATCAGGAAAAACTGTTTTTT. Translation gives CASSFRGNQEKLFF.

A few counts support this clone. This sequence joins TRBV23-1 and TRBJ2-7; TRBD2 agrees at 12 bases. TRBV23-1 is assigned to the ORF class and has an uncertain function. Trimming at V came to 4 bases and at J to 1 base, leaving 5 bases not matched to a gene. There are 16 residues in the CDR3. The CDR3 DNA follows: TGCGCCAGCAGTCGCAAGACTAGCGGGAGTTCCTACGAGCAGTACTTC. The encoded protein is CASSRKTSGSSYEQYF.

This chain joins TRBV11-3 and TRBJ2-4; TRBD1 aligns across 7 bases. Germline trimming cut 9 bases from V and 8 bases from J; bases unmatched to any gene: 10. The CDR3 is 13 residues long. CDR1 and CDR2 from the germline V gene are SGHNT and YENEEA. CDR3 sequence: CASSKQGLDIQYF. The DNA of the CDR3 is TGTGCCAGTTCTAAACAGGGGTTAGACATTCAGTACTTC. Variable domain in full (rest from reference TRBV11-3 and TRBJ2-4): EAGVVQSPRYKIIEKKQPVAFWCNPISGHNTLYWYLQNLGQGPELLIRYENEEAVDDSQLPKDRFSAERLKGVDSTLKIQPAELGDSAVYLCASSKQGLDIQYFGAGTRLSVL.

The chain joins TRBV14 to TRBJ2-7, with 10 bases aligning to TRBD2. Germline assignment: CDR1 SGHDN and CDR2 FVKESK. This CDR3 is built from 15 residues. V lost 1 base, J lost 6 bases, and 6 bases stayed unmatched. The CDR3 sequence is CASSQGTSGVREQYF. CDR3 in DNA: TGTGCCAGCAGCCAAGGCACTAGCGGGGTACGCGAGCAGTACTTC.

There are a few counts of this clone. The rearrangement uses TRBV2 and TRBJ2-4; a possible D gene is TRBD1 (8 bases). V was clipped by 4 bases and J by 6 bases, with 13 bases between them. Germline V gene data show CDR1 as SNHLY and CDR2 as FYNNEI. The CDR3 runs to 14 residues. CDR3 nucleotide sequence: TGTGCCAGCAGTGTGGACAGGGAGGGAAACATTCAGTACTTC. This gives the protein CASSVDREGNIQYF.

The chain combines TRBV27 with TRBJ2-5, with a tentative D call TRBD1 (5 bases). Per the germline V gene, CDR1 is MNHEY and CDR2 is SMNVEV (reference sequence). This CDR3 comprises 11 residues. Trimming cost V 7 bases and J 4 bases, with 7 bases left between them. CDR3 DNA: TGTGCCAGCAAGGGGTTAGAGACCCAGTACTTC. Its protein product is CASKGLETQYF.

The chain has TRBV18 and TRBJ2-1, with TRBD2 matching over 10 bases. Germline CDR1 and CDR2: KGHSH and LQKENI. The CDR3 consists of 15 residues. The J segment lost 5 bases and the V segment lost 3 bases, leaving 4 bases of the junction unmatched. CDR3 DNA sequence: TGTGCCAGCTCACCGCCGGGACTAGCGAACAATGAGCAGTTCTTC. Protein: CASSPPGLANNEQFF. The full variable domain, its missing parts supplied by reference TRBV18 and TRBJ2-1, is NAGVMQNPRHLVRRRGQEARLRCSPMKGHSHVYWYRQLPEEGLKFMVYLQKENIIDESGMPKERFSAEFPKEGPSILRIQQVVRGDSAAYFCASSPPGLANNEQFFGPGTRLTVL.

This rearrangement joins TRBV5-1 to TRBJ2-7; TRBD2 agrees at 7 bases. The trim removed 4 bases at V and 4 bases at J, leaving 11 bases unmatched. The germline V gene has CDR1 SGHRS and CDR2 YFSETQ. The CDR3 is 15 residues long. The DNA for the CDR3 is TGCGCCAGCAGCCCCTCTGCGGGAGTAACGTACGAGCAGTACTTC. The encoded protein is CASSPSAGVTYEQYF. Full variable domain (remainder filled in from reference TRBV5-1 and TRBJ2-7): KAGVTQTPRYLIKTRGQQVTLSCSPISGHRSVSWYQQTPGQGLQFLFEYFSETQRNKGNFPGRFSGRQFSNSRSEMNVSTLELGDSALYLCASSPSAGVTYEQYFGPGTRLTVT.

This chain links TRBV2 with TRBJ2-4; D uncertain. V shed 2 bases and J shed 11 bases, with 10 bases lying between them. Germline V gene lookup returns CDR1 SNHLY and CDR2 FYNNEI. The CDR3 has 12 amino acids. Here the CDR3 reads CASSERANLQYF. CDR3 bases: TGTGCCAGCAGTGAAAGAGCCAACCTTCAGTACTTC. Based on the CDR3 plus reference TRBV2 and TRBJ2-4, the full variable domain is EPEVTQTPSHQVTQMGQEVILRCVPISNHLYFYWYRQILGQKVEFLVSFYNNEISEKSEIFDDQFSVERPDGSNFTLKIRSTKLEDSAMYFCASSERANLQYFGAGTRLSVL.

V and J are TRBV7-8 and TRBJ2-1; tentatively, D is TRBD1 (6 bases). V lost 1 base and J lost 3, with 13 bases in between. The CDR3 runs to 16 residues. CDR1 SGHVS and CDR2 FQNEAQ come from the germline V gene. The chain's CDR3 is CASSLGGTGHYNEQFF. CDR3 nucleotide sequence: TGTGCCAGCAGCTTAGGGGGGACGGGACACTACAATGAGCAGTTCTTC.

The V and J genes are TRBV2 and TRBJ2-5, with TRBD2 matching over 8 bases. This CDR3 contains 15 residues. Looked up from germline, CDR1 is SNHLY and CDR2 is FYNNEI. With 6 bases clipped from V and 0 bases from J, the junction kept 6 bases outside the gene matches. Here the CDR3 DNA reads TGTGCCAGCAGCGAACAACTAGCGGACCAAGAGACCCAGTACTTC. This sequence encodes CASSEQLADQETQYF.

The rearrangement links TRBV2 to TRBJ1-2, with D maybe TRBD1 (6 bases). CDR3 length: 15 amino acids. Deletions cut 7 bases from V and 2 bases from J, with 17 bases between. Germline CDR1 is SNHLY and CDR2 is FYNNEI. The CDR3, as DNA: TGTGCCAGCACTGTTACAGGGATGGAAAACTATGGCTACACCTTC. Translated: CASTVTGMENYGYTF.

The chain carries TRBV5-6 and TRBJ1-1; 8 bases map to TRBD1. The germline V gene has CDR1 SGHDT and CDR2 YYEEEE. The CDR3 has 15 residues. V gave up 2 bases and J gave up 2 bases; unmatched junction bases: 5. The CDR3 protein is CASSLVGQGNTEAFF. For the CDR3, the DNA is TGTGCCAGCAGCTTAGTTGGACAGGGAAACACTGAAGCTTTCTTT.

The chain's CDR3 is CASSEFPGPSGGGYTF. CDR3 sequence (DNA): TGTGCCAGCAGTGAATTCCCCGGCCCATCGGGAGGTGGCTACACCTTC. V and J are TRBV6-1 and TRBJ1-2; no firm D call. The CDR3 has 16 amino acids. V lost 2 bases, J lost 7 bases, and 20 bases lay in between. CDR1 and CDR2 from the germline V gene are MNHNS and SASEGT.

This rearrangement joins TRBV29-1 to TRBJ1-5, with 9 bases aligning to TRBD1. CDR1 SQVTM and CDR2 ANQGSEA come from the germline V gene. This CDR3 spans 13 amino acids. Unmatched junction bases numbered 0, after V lost 1 base and J lost 5 bases. The CDR3 region is CSVEGDRDQPQHF. In DNA form, the CDR3 reads TGCAGCGTTGAAGGGGACAGGGATCAGCCCCAGCATTTT.

This chain connects TRBV5-1 to TRBJ2-7; the match to TRBD2 covers 7 bases. The CDR3 contains 14 residues. CDR1 and CDR2 (germline): SGHRS, YFSETQ. Trimming removed 1 base from V and 2 bases from J; junction bases left unmatched: 3. CDR3 in DNA: TGCGCCAGCAGCTTGCAGCGGGGTCCCTACGAGCAGTACTTC. Amino acids: CASSLQRGPYEQYF.

Only a few counts were recorded for this clone. The rearrangement links TRBV6-9 to TRBJ2-1; maybe TRBD1 (5 bases). Trimming took 10 bases from V and 6 from J, leaving 22 bases between them. In germline, CDR1 is MNHGY, CDR2 SVAAGI. The CDR3 length is 15 residues. The CDR3 is CATTSPPWGLNEQFF. CDR3 nucleotide sequence: TGTGCCACCACCTCCCCGCCGTGGGGCCTCAATGAGCAGTTCTTC.

This clone was counted between two and nine times. This chain uses TRBV7-2 with TRBJ1-5, with a tentative D call TRBD1 (6 bases). The germline CDR1 and CDR2 sequences are SGHTA and FQGNSA. V was clipped by 1 base and J by 8 bases, with 15 bases between them. The CDR3 loop spans 15 amino acids. The CDR3 DNA reads TGTGCCAGCAGCTTAGGCCAGGGGCCTTGGGAGCCCCAGCATTTT. Amino acids: CASSLGQGPWEPQHF.

This clone was picked up a small number of times. CDR3 in amino acids: CASSQGRSGRAYNEQFF. As DNA, the CDR3 is TGTGCCAGCAGCCAAGGCCGTAGCGGGAGGGCCTACAATGAGCAGTTCTTC. This chain joins TRBV4-2 and TRBJ2-1; 11 bases line up with TRBD2. CDR1 LGHNA and CDR2 YNFKEQ come from the germline V gene. The V segment lost 1 base and the J segment 2 bases; nucleotides outside the gene matches: 4. The CDR3 contains 17 residues.

V usage is TRBV18 and J usage is TRBJ1-1; TRBD1 is a possible D gene (6 bases). The CDR3 is 14 amino acids. Germline V gene sequence: CDR1 KGHSH, CDR2 LQKENI. The V gene lost 1 base and the J gene lost 2 bases, with 8 bases spanning the gap. CDR3 in amino acids: CASSPQDSNTEAFF. The CDR3 region has the DNA TGTGCCAGCTCACCACAGGACAGTAACACTGAAGCTTTCTTT.

The chain has TRBV7-9 and TRBJ1-2; 8 nucleotides match TRBD1. Germline V gene sequence: CDR1 SEHNR, CDR2 FQNEAQ (reference sequence). The CDR3 runs to 14 residues. The V and J ends lost 5 bases and 6 bases, in that order; junction bases with no gene match: 8. Here the CDR3 DNA reads TGTGCCAGCAGCGGAAGACAGGGGCGCGATGGCTACACCTTC. Its translation: CASSGRQGRDGYTF. Looking up the rest from reference TRBV7-9 and TRBJ1-2 gives the full variable domain: DTGVSQNPRHKITKRGQNVTFRCDPISEHNRLYWYRQTLGQGPEFLTYFQNEAQLEKSRLLSDRFSAERPKGSFSTLEIQRTEQGDSAMYLCASSGRQGRDGYTFGSGTRLTVV.

This clone was detected only once. The chain couples TRBV7-8 to TRBJ2-3; 9 bases fit TRBD2. Germline CDR1 SGHVS, CDR2 FQNEAQ. CDR3 length: 16 amino acids. V lost 6 bases to trimming and J lost 0 bases; unmatched junction nucleotides: 7. This CDR3 reads CASSWASGASTDTQYF. The CDR3 DNA sequence: TGTGCCAGCAGTTGGGCTAGCGGGGCTAGCACAGATACGCAGTATTTT. The complete variable domain, with remaining parts taken from reference TRBV7-8 and TRBJ2-3, reads GAGVSQSPRYKVAKRGQDVALRCDPISGHVSLFWYQQALGQGPEFLTYFQNEAQLDKSGLPSDRFFAERPEGSVSTLKIQRTQQEDSAVYLCASSWASGASTDTQYFGPGTRLTVL.

The V call is TRBV4-1, the J call TRBJ1-1; 7 bases fit TRBD1. The trim removed 3 bases at V and 6 bases at J, leaving 4 bases unmatched. CDR3 length equals 13 residues. The germline CDR1 and CDR2 sequences are MGHRA and YSYEKL. Here the CDR3 DNA reads TGCGCCAGCAGCCATGACAGGGATTCTGAAGCTTTCTTT. It translates to CASSHDRDSEAFF.

This chain connects TRBV7-8 to TRBJ2-3, with TRBD2 matching 12 bases. Trimming cost V 4 bases and J 14 bases; bases outside gene matches: 13. Per the germline V gene, CDR1 is SGHVS and CDR2 is FQNEAQ. There are 15 residues in the CDR3. The CDR3 region has the DNA TGTGCCAGCAGCTCCGTCCCGGGACTAGCGGGCCTAGCGTATTTT. It is translated as CASSSVPGLAGLAYF.

The J gene is TRBJ2-7, the V gene TRBV6-5, with D possibly matching TRBD2 (5 bases). Germline V gene sequence: CDR1 MNHEY, CDR2 SVGAGI. V lost 0 bases to trimming and J lost 0 bases, with 12 bases between them. This CDR3 is 16 amino acids long. The CDR3 here is CASSYSVGVVSYEQYF. CDR3 in DNA: TGTGCCAGCAGTTACTCGGTGGGAGTGGTCTCCTACGAGCAGTACTTC.

The chain joins TRBV7-2 to TRBJ2-3; 13 bases line up with TRBD2. Germline V gene sequence: CDR1 SGHTA, CDR2 FQGNSA. V was clipped by 1 base and J by 5 bases; unmatched bases: 3. The CDR3 totals 16 residues. The CDR3 loop reads CASSLELAGGLDTQYF. The CDR3 DNA reads as TGTGCCAGCAGCTTAGAACTAGCGGGAGGGTTAGATACGCAGTATTTT.

This clone has a single count. This chain joins TRBV27 and TRBJ1-2, with TRBD1 matching 10 bases. Germline trimming cut 4 bases from V and 1 base from J; bases unmatched to any gene: 9. The CDR3 extends over 17 amino acids. In germline, CDR1 is MNHEY, CDR2 SMNVEV (reference sequence). CDR3 protein: CASSSSGTGVFNYGYTF. CDR3 bases: TGTGCCAGCAGTTCGTCCGGGACAGGGGTTTTTAACTATGGCTACACCTTC.

Worth noting for this clone: Sequence at one end of the junction differs from germline and may be a read error. The rearrangement links TRBV7-9 to TRBJ1-1; the match to TRBD1 covers 8 bases. Germline V CDR1 and CDR2: SEHNR, FQNEAQ (reference sequence). The CDR3 runs 15 residues. The CDR3, as DNA: TGTTCCAGCAGCTTTTTCGGACAGGGAGGATCTGAAGCTTTCTTT. This translates into CSSSFFGQGGSEAFF.

CDR3 sequence: CASSSGWGGPDTQYF. CDR3 DNA sequence: TGTGCCAGCAGCTCAGGGTGGGGGGGCCCAGATACGCAGTATTTT. The gene calls are TRBV5-6 and TRBJ2-3; a possible D gene is TRBD2 (7 bases). V was clipped by 3 bases and J by 4 bases, with 15 bases between them. The length of the CDR3 is 15 residues. Per germline, CDR1 SGHDT and CDR2 YYEEEE.

The rearrangement joins TRBV4-2 to TRBJ2-3; no firm D call. Trimming removed 1 base from V and 3 bases from J, with 5 bases in between. This CDR3 is built from 13 residues. Germline loops: CDR1 LGHNA, CDR2 YNFKEQ. The CDR3 reads CASSQAGTDTQYF. CDR3 DNA: TGTGCCAGCAGCCAAGCAGGAACAGATACGCAGTATTTT.

The genes are TRBV11-1 and TRBJ2-1; a weak D match, TRBD2 (5 bases). The germline V and J ends were trimmed by 3 bases and 0 bases, with 9 bases remaining between them. Germline lookup yields CDR1 SGHAT and CDR2 FQDESV (reference sequence). This CDR3 is built from 15 residues. The CDR3 is CASSFLGSSYNEQFF. CDR3 DNA sequence: TGTGCCAGCAGCTTCCTTGGGAGCTCCTACAATGAGCAGTTCTTC.